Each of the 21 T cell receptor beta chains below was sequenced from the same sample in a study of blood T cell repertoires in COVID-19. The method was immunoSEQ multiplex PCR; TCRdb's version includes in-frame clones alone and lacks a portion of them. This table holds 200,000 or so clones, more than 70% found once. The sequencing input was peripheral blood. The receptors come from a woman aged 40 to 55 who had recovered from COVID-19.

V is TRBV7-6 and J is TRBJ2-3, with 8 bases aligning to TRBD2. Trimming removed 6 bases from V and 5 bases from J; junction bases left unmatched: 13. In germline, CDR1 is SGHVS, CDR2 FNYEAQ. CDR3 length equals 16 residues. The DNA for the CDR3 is TGTGCCAGCAGTCCCCCCGGAGCGGGAGTCAGAGATACGCAGTATTTT. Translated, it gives CASSPPGAGVRDTQYF.

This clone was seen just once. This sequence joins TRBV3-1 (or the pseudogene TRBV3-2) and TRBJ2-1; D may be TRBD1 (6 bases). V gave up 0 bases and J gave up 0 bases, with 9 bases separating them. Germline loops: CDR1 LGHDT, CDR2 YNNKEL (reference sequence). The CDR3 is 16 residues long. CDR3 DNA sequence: TGTGCCAGCAGCCAAGAGGGGGCCAGCTCCTACAATGAGCAGTTCTTC. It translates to CASSQEGASSYNEQFF.

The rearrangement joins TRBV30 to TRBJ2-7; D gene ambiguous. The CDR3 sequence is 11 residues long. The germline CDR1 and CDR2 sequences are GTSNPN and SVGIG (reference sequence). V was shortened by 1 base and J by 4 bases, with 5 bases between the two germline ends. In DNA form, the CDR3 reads TGTGCCTGGAGTGCAATTTACGAGCAGTACTTC. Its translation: CAWSAIYEQYF.

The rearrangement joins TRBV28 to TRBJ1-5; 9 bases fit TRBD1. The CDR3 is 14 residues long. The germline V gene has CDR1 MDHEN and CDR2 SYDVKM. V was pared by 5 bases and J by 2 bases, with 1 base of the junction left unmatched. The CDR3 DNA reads TGTGCCAGCAGTCGACAGGGGGGCAATCAGCCCCAGCATTTT. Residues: CASSRQGGNQPQHF.

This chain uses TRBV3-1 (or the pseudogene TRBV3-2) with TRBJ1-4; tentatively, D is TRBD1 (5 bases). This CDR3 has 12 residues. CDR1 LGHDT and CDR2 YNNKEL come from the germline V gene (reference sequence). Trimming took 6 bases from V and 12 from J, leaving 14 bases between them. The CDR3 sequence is CASSLTVQELFF. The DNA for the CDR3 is TGTGCCAGCAGTCTGACAGTTCAGGAACTGTTTTTT.

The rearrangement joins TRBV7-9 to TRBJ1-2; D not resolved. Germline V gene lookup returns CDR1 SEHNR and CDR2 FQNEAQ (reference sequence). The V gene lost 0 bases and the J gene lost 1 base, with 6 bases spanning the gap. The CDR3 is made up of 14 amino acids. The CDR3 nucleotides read TGTGCCAGCAGCTTAGCTAACAGTAACTATGGCTACACCTTC. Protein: CASSLANSNYGYTF.

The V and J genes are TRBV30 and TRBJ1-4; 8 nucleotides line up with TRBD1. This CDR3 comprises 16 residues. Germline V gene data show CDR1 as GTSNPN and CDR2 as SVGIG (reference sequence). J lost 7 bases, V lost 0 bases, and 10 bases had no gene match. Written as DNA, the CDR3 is TGTGCCTGGAGTGTGGGGACAGGCTCATTTGGTGAAAAACTGTTTTTT. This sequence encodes CAWSVGTGSFGEKLFF. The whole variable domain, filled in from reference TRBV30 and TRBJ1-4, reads SQTIHQWPATLVQPVGSPLSLECTVEGTSNPNLYWYRQAAGRGLQLLFYSVGIGQISSEVPQNLSASRPQDRQFILSSKKLLLSDSGFYLCAWSVGTGSFGEKLFFGSGTQLSVL.

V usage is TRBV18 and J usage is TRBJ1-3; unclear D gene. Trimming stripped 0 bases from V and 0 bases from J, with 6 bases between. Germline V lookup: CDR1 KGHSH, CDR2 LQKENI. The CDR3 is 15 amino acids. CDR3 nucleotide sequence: TGTGCCAGCTCACCACCCCGAGACTCTGGAAACACCATATATTTT. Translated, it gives CASSPPRDSGNTIYF.

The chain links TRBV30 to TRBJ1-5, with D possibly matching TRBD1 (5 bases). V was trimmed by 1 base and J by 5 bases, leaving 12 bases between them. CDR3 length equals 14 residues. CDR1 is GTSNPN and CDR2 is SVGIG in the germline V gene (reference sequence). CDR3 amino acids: CAWSAGTADQPQHF. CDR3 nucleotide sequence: TGTGCCTGGAGTGCAGGGACTGCAGATCAGCCCCAGCATTTT.

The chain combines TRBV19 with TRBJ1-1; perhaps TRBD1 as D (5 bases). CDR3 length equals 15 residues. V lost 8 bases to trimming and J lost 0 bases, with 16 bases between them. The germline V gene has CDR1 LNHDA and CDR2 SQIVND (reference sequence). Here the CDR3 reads CASGLAGKMNTEAFF. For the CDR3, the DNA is TGTGCCAGTGGTTTGGCAGGGAAGATGAACACTGAAGCTTTCTTT. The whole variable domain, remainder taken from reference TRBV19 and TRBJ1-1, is DGGITQSPKYLFRKEGQNVTLSCEQNLNHDAMYWYRQDPGQGLRLIYYSQIVNDFQKGDIAEGYSVSREKKESFPLTVTSAQKNPTAFYLCASGLAGKMNTEAFFGQGTRLTVV.

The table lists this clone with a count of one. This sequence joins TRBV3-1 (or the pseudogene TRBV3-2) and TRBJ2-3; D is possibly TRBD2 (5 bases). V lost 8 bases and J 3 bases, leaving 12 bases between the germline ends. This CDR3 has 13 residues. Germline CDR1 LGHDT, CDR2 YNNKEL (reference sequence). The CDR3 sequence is CASATLGTDTQYF. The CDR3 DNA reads TGTGCCAGCGCAACACTAGGGACAGATACGCAGTATTTT.

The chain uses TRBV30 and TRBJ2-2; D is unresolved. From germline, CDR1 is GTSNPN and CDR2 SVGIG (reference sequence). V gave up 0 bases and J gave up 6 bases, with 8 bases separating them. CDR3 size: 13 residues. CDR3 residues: CAWSVRAPGELFF. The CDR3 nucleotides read TGTGCCTGGAGTGTAAGAGCTCCCGGGGAGCTGTTTTTT.

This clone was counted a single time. The CDR3 sequence: CASSGPGFPVYEQYF. The CDR3 nucleotides are TGTGCCAGCAGTGGCCCTGGCTTTCCAGTGTACGAGCAGTACTTC. This chain connects TRBV27 to TRBJ2-7; D gene ambiguous. The V and J ends lost 5 bases and 4 bases respectively, with 18 bases between them. The germline gives CDR1 MNHEY, CDR2 SMNVEV (reference sequence). The CDR3 extends over 15 amino acids.

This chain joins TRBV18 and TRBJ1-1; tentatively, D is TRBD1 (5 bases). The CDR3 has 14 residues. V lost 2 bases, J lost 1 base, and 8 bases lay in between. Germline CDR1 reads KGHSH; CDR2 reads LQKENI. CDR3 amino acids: CASSPAQENTEAFF. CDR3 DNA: TGTGCCAGCTCACCAGCACAGGAGAACACTGAAGCTTTCTTT.

This CDR3 reads CASSLVASGGGTEAFF. CDR3 in DNA: TGTGCCAGCAGCTTAGTGGCTTCAGGGGGAGGCACTGAAGCTTTCTTT. J is TRBJ1-1 and V is TRBV7-2; 7 bases align to TRBD1. The CDR3 sequence is 16 residues long. J gave up 4 bases and V 1 base, and 9 bases lay outside the gene matches. Germline V gene lookup returns CDR1 SGHTA and CDR2 FQGNSA. The whole variable domain, remainder taken from reference TRBV7-2 and TRBJ1-1, is GAGVSQSPSNKVTEKGKDVELRCDPISGHTALYWYRQSLGQGLEFLIYFQGNSAPDKSGLPSDRFSAERTGGSVSTLTIQRTQQEDSAVYLCASSLVASGGGTEAFFGQGTRLTVV.

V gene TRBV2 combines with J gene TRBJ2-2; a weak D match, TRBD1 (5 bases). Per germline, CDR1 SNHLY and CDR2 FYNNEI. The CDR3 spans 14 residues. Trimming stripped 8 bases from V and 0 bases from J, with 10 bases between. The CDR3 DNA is TGTGCCAGCCTACAGGAAGCGAACACCGGGGAGCTGTTTTTT. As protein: CASLQEANTGELFF.

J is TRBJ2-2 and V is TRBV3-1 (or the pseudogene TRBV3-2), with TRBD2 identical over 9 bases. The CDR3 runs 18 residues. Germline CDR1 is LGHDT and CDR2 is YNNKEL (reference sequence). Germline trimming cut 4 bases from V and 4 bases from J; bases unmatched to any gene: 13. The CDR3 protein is CASSPTRGSGRSTGELFF. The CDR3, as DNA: TGTGCCAGCAGCCCCACTCGGGGTAGCGGGAGAAGCACCGGGGAGCTGTTTTTT.

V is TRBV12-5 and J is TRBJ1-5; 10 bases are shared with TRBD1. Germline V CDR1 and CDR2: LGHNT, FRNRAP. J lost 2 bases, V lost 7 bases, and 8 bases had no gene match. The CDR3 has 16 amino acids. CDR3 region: CASARQGALGNQPQHF. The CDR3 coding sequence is TGTGCTAGTGCCAGACAGGGGGCGCTTGGCAATCAGCCCCAGCATTTT.

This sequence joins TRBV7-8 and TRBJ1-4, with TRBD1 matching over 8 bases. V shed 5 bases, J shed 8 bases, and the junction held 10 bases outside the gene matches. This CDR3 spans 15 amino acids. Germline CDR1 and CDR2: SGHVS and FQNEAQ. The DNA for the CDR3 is TGTGCCAGCAGCCTAAGACAGGGGAGAGGGGAAAAACTGTTTTTT. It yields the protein CASSLRQGRGEKLFF. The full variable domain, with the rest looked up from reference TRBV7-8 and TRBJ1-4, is GAGVSQSPRYKVAKRGQDVALRCDPISGHVSLFWYQQALGQGPEFLTYFQNEAQLDKSGLPSDRFFAERPEGSVSTLKIQRTQQEDSAVYLCASSLRQGRGEKLFFGSGTQLSVL.

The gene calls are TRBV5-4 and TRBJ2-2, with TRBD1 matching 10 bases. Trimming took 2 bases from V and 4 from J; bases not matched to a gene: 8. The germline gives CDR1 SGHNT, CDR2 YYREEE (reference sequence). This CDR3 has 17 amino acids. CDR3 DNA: TGTGCCAGCAGCTTTGGGGGGGACAGGGGTGGCACCGGGGAGCTGTTTTTT. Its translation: CASSFGGDRGGTGELFF.

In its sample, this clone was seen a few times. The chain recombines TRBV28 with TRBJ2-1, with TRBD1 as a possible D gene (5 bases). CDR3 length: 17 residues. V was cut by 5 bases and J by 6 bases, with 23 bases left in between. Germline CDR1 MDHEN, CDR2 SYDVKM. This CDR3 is CASSHLTYRQGGNEQFF. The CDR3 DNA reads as TGTGCCAGCAGTCATCTTACGTACCGTCAGGGCGGCAATGAGCAGTTCTTC.